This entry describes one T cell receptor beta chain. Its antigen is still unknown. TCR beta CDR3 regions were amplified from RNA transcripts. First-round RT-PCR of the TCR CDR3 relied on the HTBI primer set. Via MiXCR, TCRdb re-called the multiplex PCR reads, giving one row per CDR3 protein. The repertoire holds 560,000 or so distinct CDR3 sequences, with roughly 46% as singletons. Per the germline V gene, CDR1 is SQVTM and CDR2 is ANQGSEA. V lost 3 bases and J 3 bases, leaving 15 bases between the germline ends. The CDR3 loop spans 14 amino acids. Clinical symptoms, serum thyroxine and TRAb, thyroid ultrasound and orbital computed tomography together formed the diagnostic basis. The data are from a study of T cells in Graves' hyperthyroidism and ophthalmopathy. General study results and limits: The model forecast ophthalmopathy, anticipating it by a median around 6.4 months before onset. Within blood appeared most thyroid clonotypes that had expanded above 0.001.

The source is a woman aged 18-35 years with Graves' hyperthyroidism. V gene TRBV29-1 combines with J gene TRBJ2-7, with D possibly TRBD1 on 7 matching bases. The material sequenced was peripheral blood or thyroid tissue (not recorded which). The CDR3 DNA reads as TGCAGCGTTGATGAGAGACAGGGAGGCTACGAGCAGTACTTC. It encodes CSVDERQGGYEQYF.